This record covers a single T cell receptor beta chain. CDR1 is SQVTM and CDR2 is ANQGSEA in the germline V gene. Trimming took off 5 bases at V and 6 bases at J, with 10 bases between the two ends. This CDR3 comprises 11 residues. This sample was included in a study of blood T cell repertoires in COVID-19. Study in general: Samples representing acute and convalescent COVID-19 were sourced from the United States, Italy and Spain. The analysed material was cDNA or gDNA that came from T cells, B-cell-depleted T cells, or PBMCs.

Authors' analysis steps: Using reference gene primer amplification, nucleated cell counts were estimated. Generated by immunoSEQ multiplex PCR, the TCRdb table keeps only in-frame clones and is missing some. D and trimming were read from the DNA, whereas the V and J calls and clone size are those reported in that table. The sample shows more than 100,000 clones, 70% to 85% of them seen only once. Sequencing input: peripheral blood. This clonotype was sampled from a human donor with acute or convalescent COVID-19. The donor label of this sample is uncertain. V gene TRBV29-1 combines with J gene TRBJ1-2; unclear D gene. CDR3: CSVSGEDGYTF. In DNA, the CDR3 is TGCAGCGTTTCGGGTGAGGATGGCTACACCTTC.